This record looks at one TCR beta chain sequence and its context. The authors' processing: Estimation of nucleated cell counts relied on the amplification of reference gene primers. The repertoire was sequenced with immunoSEQ multiplex PCR; TCRdb's copy has only in-frame clones and lacks some. V, J and clone size are taken as reported in that table, and D and trimming were inferred from the DNA itself. The sample contains 280,000 or so clones, 88% of which appear only once. The data were taken from a study of blood T cell repertoires in COVID-19. Background on the study: Sites across the United States, Italy and Spain contributed samples from acute and convalescent COVID-19.

V lost 1 base and J lost 9; bases outside the gene matches: 3. CDR1 and CDR2 (germline): SGHTA, FQGTGA. The CDR3 runs to 14 residues. The sequence came from a woman in her twenties or thirties who had recovered from COVID-19. Sequenced material: peripheral blood. The chain links TRBV7-3 to TRBJ1-6; TRBD1 aligns across 7 bases. CDR3 DNA sequence: TGTGCCAGCAGCTTAAGCGACAGGGTTTCACCCCTCCACTTT. This gives the protein CASSLSDRVSPLHF.